A single TCR beta chain is shown here with its context. The target antigen is unknown. Sequencing used immunoSEQ multiplex PCR; TCRdb keeps in-frame clones, though not all of them. Of 120,000 to 150,000 clones in the sample, about 91% are singletons; the top ten hold 2% to 2.5%. The record originates from a study of T cell responses to AZD1222 COVID-19 vaccine. Broader study findings: After the peak T cell response, and only then, were repertoires sampled. Donors skewed white British and female; clonal diversity was possibly underestimated. Spike-specific TCR repertoires showed rising breadth and depth after two AZD1222 doses.

Trimming pared 3 bases from V and 3 bases from J, leaving 6 bases between. CDR1 and CDR2 (germline): SGDLS, YYNGEE. The length of the CDR3 is 12 residues. The chain recombines TRBV9 with TRBJ2-5; D uncertain. The receptor was derived from an adult in good health. The source was peripheral blood, collected on day 0 of AZD1222 vaccination. The CDR3 sequence: CASSAVEETQYF. The CDR3 nucleotides are TGTGCCAGCAGCGCAGTGGAAGAGACCCAGTACTTC.